A single sample is the source of the 29 T cell receptor beta chains below, sequenced in a study of T cell responses to AZD1222 COVID-19 vaccine. Here immunoSEQ multiplex PCR was the method, and the copy in TCRdb shows in-frame clones only, minus some. In the table there are some 55,000 clones, about 85% of which are singletons. Material: peripheral blood, obtained on day 0 of AZD1222 vaccination. The source is an adult in good health.

The count of this clone is one. The chain couples TRBV6-5 to TRBJ1-2; 9 bases align to TRBD1. The CDR3 loop spans 13 amino acids. After removal of 6 bases from V and 4 bases from J, the junction contained 3 bases not matched to a gene. CDR1 and CDR2 from the germline V gene are MNHEY and SVGAGI. The DNA for the CDR3 is TGTGCCAGCAGAACGACAGGGGGCTATGGCTACACCTTC. It codes for CASRTTGGYGYTF.

V and J are TRBV19 and TRBJ1-5, with D perhaps matching TRBD1 (5 bases). The CDR3 is made up of 15 amino acids. Between the trimmed V and J ends, which lost 5 bases and 5 bases, there was a span of 16 bases. The germline V gene encodes CDR1 LNHDA and CDR2 SQIVND (reference sequence). CDR3 residues: CASSPPGVGDQPQHF. CDR3 nucleotides: TGTGCCAGTAGTCCCCCTGGGGTGGGGGATCAGCCCCAGCATTTT.

This clone has a single count. The V gene is TRBV27, the J gene TRBJ2-7; 7 positions match TRBD1. The CDR3 runs 13 residues. With V trimmed by 2 bases and J by 2 bases, 0 bases remained unmatched. Germline V gene sequence: CDR1 MNHEY, CDR2 SMNVEV (reference sequence). The CDR3 protein is CASSLGTAYEQYF. CDR3 DNA: TGTGCCAGCAGTTTAGGGACAGCCTACGAGCAGTACTTC.

The J gene is TRBJ1-2, the V gene TRBV12-3 or TRBV12-4, with D possibly TRBD1 on 6 matching bases. Between the trimmed V and J ends, which lost 5 bases and 2 bases, there was a span of 9 bases. The length of the CDR3 is 13 residues. DNA for the CDR3: TGTGCCAGCAGTGACAGGAAGAACTATGGCTACACCTTC. Translation: CASSDRKNYGYTF.

The V call is TRBV14, the J call TRBJ2-1, with 9 bases aligning to TRBD2. Germline CDR1 and CDR2: SGHDN and FVKESK. The CDR3 is 13 amino acids. Losses at the gene ends were 7 bases for V and 5 bases for J; bases not matched to a gene: 3. CDR3 region: CASKRGADNEQFF. DNA for the CDR3: TGTGCCAGCAAGCGGGGGGCAGACAATGAGCAGTTCTTC.

The chain uses TRBV12-3 or TRBV12-4 and TRBJ1-5; D is uncertain. V shed 3 bases and J shed 8 bases, with 11 bases lying between them. This CDR3 has 13 amino acids. CDR3 bases: TGTGCCAGCAGTTTCGCCGCTAGAGAGCCCCAGCATTTT. Translation gives CASSFAAREPQHF.

This clone showed up just once. V gene TRBV5-4 combines with J gene TRBJ1-3; possibly TRBD1 for D (6 bases). Between the trimmed V and J ends, which lost 3 bases and 0 bases, there was a span of 16 bases. Germline V gives CDR1 SGHNT, CDR2 YYREEE (reference sequence). This CDR3 has 17 amino acids. The CDR3 sequence is CASSSRIRDNSGNTIYF. The CDR3 DNA sequence: TGTGCCAGCAGCTCGAGGATCCGGGACAACTCTGGAAACACCATATATTTT.

The chain links TRBV5-6 to TRBJ2-3; 10 bases are shared with TRBD2. CDR1 is SGHDT and CDR2 is YYEEEE in the germline V gene. J gave up 4 bases and V 6 bases, and 8 bases lay outside the gene matches. The CDR3 covers 15 residues. The CDR3: CASTKAGGSADTQYF. Here the CDR3 DNA reads TGTGCCAGCACCAAAGCGGGGGGGAGCGCAGATACGCAGTATTTT.

The chain carries TRBV20-1 and TRBJ1-5; D remains ambiguous. The V end was cut by 3 bases, the J end by 3 bases, with 9 bases between. CDR1 and CDR2 from the germline V gene are DFQATT and SNEGSKA (reference sequence). The CDR3 is 13 amino acids. Here the CDR3 reads CSASLEVNQPQHF. CDR3 DNA: TGCAGTGCTAGTTTGGAAGTCAATCAGCCCCAGCATTTT.

This clone came up once. The chain recombines TRBV6-2 or TRBV6-3 with TRBJ2-7; 7 nucleotides align to TRBD1. The CDR3 runs 19 residues. From germline, CDR1 is MNHEY and CDR2 SVGEGT. The V segment lost 0 bases and the J segment 3 bases; nucleotides outside the gene matches: 17. The CDR3 region is CASSYSVTGRWDSFYEQYF. The CDR3 DNA is TGTGCCAGCAGTTACTCAGTTACGGGTCGTTGGGACAGCTTCTACGAGCAGTACTTC.

V and J are TRBV18 and TRBJ2-7, with a possible D match to TRBD1 (6 bases). The CDR3 is 14 amino acids. The V end was cut by 4 bases, the J end by 3 bases, with 13 bases between. Germline V lookup: CDR1 KGHSH, CDR2 LQKENI. The CDR3 bases are TGTGCCAGCTCACTTCCAGGGGAAGTCTACGAGCAGTACTTC. This sequence encodes CASSLPGEVYEQYF.

V usage is TRBV27 and J usage is TRBJ2-1, with D unresolved. The germline gives CDR1 MNHEY, CDR2 SMNVEV (reference sequence). The ends were cut back, 5 bases at V and 0 bases at J, with 8 bases in the middle. This CDR3 region has 14 residues. CDR3 in DNA: TGTGCCAGCAGTCCTGGCCGCTCCTACAATGAGCAGTTCTTC. Protein product: CASSPGRSYNEQFF.

Comments on this clone: Its ends do not fully match the called genes, so a read error is possible. The rearrangement uses TRBV12-3 or TRBV12-4 and TRBJ1-2; 7 bases map to TRBD1. The CDR3 totals 11 residues. In DNA, the CDR3 is TGTGCCAGCAGTTCTGGACAGGCTAAGCTCTTC. It yields the protein CASSSGQAKLF.

The count of this clone is one. This chain connects TRBV12-3 or TRBV12-4 to TRBJ2-1, with 9 positions matching TRBD2. Trimming at V came to 6 bases and at J to 6 bases, leaving 3 bases not matched to a gene. The CDR3 runs 13 residues. CDR3 in amino acids: CASRAGGLNEQFF. The CDR3 coding sequence is TGTGCCAGCAGGGCGGGGGGGCTCAATGAGCAGTTCTTC.

This chain joins TRBV11-3 and TRBJ1-1; the D gene is possibly TRBD1 (6 bases). Germline values: CDR1 SGHNT, CDR2 YENEEA. Trimming removed 0 bases from V and 1 base from J, with 6 bases in between. The CDR3 has 14 residues. In nucleotides, the CDR3 is TGTGCCAGCAGCTTAGAGGGGGCGAACACTGAAGCTTTCTTT. Amino acids: CASSLEGANTEAFF.

J is TRBJ1-2 and V is TRBV29-1; 11 bases are a match to TRBD1. The V and J ends lost 6 bases and 8 bases, in that order; junction bases with no gene match: 5. The CDR3 loop spans 12 amino acids. Looked up from germline, CDR1 is SQVTM and CDR2 is ANQGSEA. CDR3 DNA: TGCAGCGTAGGACAGGGGGCTAAGGGCTACACCTTC. This translates into CSVGQGAKGYTF.

This sequence joins TRBV5-1 and TRBJ2-3, with TRBD1 matching 8 bases. Germline V lookup: CDR1 SGHRS, CDR2 YFSETQ. Trimming at V came to 2 bases and at J to 3 bases, leaving 20 bases not matched to a gene. This CDR3 has 20 residues. CDR3 bases: TGCGCCAGCAGCTTCCCCAAGAGACCAGAGACAGGGGTTTCTACAGATACGCAGTATTTT. Its protein is CASSFPKRPETGVSTDTQYF.

This rearrangement joins TRBV29-1 to TRBJ2-3; TRBD2 aligns across 8 bases. V dropped 6 bases and J dropped 7; count of bases not matched to a gene: 15. CDR3 length: 15 amino acids. Germline V gene sequence: CDR1 SQVTM, CDR2 ANQGSEA. The chain's CDR3 is CSVAGRGLVLNTQYF. In nucleotides, the CDR3 is TGCAGCGTCGCCGGACGGGGACTAGTGCTTAATACGCAGTATTTT.

J is TRBJ2-7 and V is TRBV14; 7 bases are a match to TRBD1. Trimming took 3 bases from V and 5 from J; bases not matched to a gene: 16. CDR1 is SGHDN, CDR2 FVKESK, per germline. CDR3 length: 17 residues. As DNA, the CDR3 is TGTGCCAGCAGCCAGAACGGGCAGGGGGTATCGCAGCACGAGCAGTACTTC. This encodes CASSQNGQGVSQHEQYF.

The chain has TRBV28 and TRBJ1-1; TRBD1 might be the D (6 bases). Between the trimmed V and J ends, which lost 3 bases and 7 bases, there was a span of 15 bases. Germline V lookup: CDR1 MDHEN, CDR2 SYDVKM. The CDR3 contains 14 residues. The CDR3 DNA reads as TGTGCCAGCAGTTTGGGGGGGCTGGGGGATGAAGCTTTCTTT. Protein: CASSLGGLGDEAFF.

The J gene is TRBJ1-1, the V gene TRBV5-1; D is possibly TRBD1 (6 bases). CDR1 is SGHRS and CDR2 is YFSETQ in the germline V gene. Between the trimmed V and J ends, which lost 1 base and 0 bases, there was a span of 13 bases. This CDR3 is built from 16 residues. The CDR3 sequence: CASSLLGGVMNTEAFF. CDR3 DNA: TGCGCCAGCAGCTTGCTAGGGGGTGTGATGAACACTGAAGCTTTCTTT.

The V gene is TRBV5-5, the J gene TRBJ1-1; D not resolved. This CDR3 is 15 amino acids long. Germline CDR1 and CDR2: SGHKS and YYEKEE (reference sequence). Trimming removed 1 base at V and 1 base at J, with 11 bases between. The CDR3 DNA follows: TGTGCCAGCAGCTTGTTACTGGGCAAGAACACTGAAGCTTTCTTT. Protein sequence: CASSLLLGKNTEAFF.

The genes are TRBV7-2 and TRBJ1-1; D uncertain. The CDR3 spans 14 residues. The ends were cut back, 5 bases at V and 4 bases at J, with 14 bases in the middle. Looked up from germline, CDR1 is SGHTA and CDR2 is FQGNSA. The CDR3 DNA reads TGTGCCAGCAGCCCGGGCGCCGAGGTCACTGAAGCTTTCTTT. It is translated as CASSPGAEVTEAFF.

This chain links TRBV6-5 with TRBJ1-3, with TRBD1 matching 11 bases. The V segment lost 7 bases and the J segment 14 bases; nucleotides outside the gene matches: 13. CDR3 size: 14 residues. Germline CDR1 MNHEY, CDR2 SVGAGI. In nucleotides, the CDR3 is TGTGCCAGCACCCGGACAGGGGGCGCGGGCTCCGTATATTTT. Its translation is CASTRTGGAGSVYF.

Here the CDR3 DNA reads TGCGCCAGCAGCTTGGGACAGATCTACGAGCAGTACTTC. It translates to CASSLGQIYEQYF. The V call is TRBV5-1, the J call TRBJ2-7; D is possibly TRBD1 (5 bases). The V end was cut by 0 bases, the J end by 3 bases, with 7 bases between. The CDR3 totals 13 residues. The V gene's germline CDR1 is SGHRS and CDR2 YFSETQ.

CDR3 protein: CASSLMGQGGYGYTF. The CDR3 nucleotides are TGCGCCAGCAGCTTGATGGGACAGGGTGGTTATGGCTACACCTTC. This chain connects TRBV5-1 to TRBJ1-2; 9 bases agree with TRBD1. Looked up from germline, CDR1 is SGHRS and CDR2 is YFSETQ. Germline trimming cut 1 base from V and 5 bases from J; bases unmatched to any gene: 6. This CDR3 has 15 residues.

V gene TRBV7-2 combines with J gene TRBJ1-2, with a possible D match to TRBD1 (6 bases). The V gene lost 4 bases and the J gene lost 4 bases, with 13 bases spanning the gap. The CDR3 contains 14 residues. The germline CDR1 and CDR2 sequences are SGHTA and FQGNSA. The CDR3 nucleotides are TGTGCCAGCAGCTCGGACAGCCCGATCTATGGCTACACCTTC. The encoded protein is CASSSDSPIYGYTF.

This chain uses TRBV7-3 with TRBJ1-2, with 9 bases fitting TRBD1. This CDR3 comprises 15 residues. J was trimmed by 8 bases and V by 5 bases; bases with no gene match: 12. Germline assignment: CDR1 SGHTA and CDR2 FQGTGA. The CDR3, as DNA: TGTGCCAGCAGCCCAACCCCGGGACAGGGAGAAGGCTACACCTTC. It specifies CASSPTPGQGEGYTF.

CDR3 in amino acids: CATSRETGGDQPQHF. The CDR3 DNA is TGTGCCACCAGCAGGGAAACAGGGGGGGATCAGCCCCAGCATTTT. The chain links TRBV15 to TRBJ1-5; 8 nucleotides match TRBD1. V shed 3 bases and J 5 bases; nucleotides not matched to a gene: 6. The V gene's germline CDR1 is LNHNV and CDR2 YYDKDF (reference sequence). This CDR3 is 15 amino acids long.